This record concerns one TCR beta chain sequence. This clone came up a few times. Its antigen remains unidentified. No quality values exist for individual bases; no much larger clone is one base distant. Each collaborating institution followed its own protocols to collect whole blood in K2EDTA tubes. For TCRbeta analysis, collaborator samples were shipped as frozen whole blood, as isolated PBMCs, or as DNA extracted from either sample type. TCRbeta CDR3 regions were amplified from genomic DNA by means of the immunoSEQ Assay, a bias-controlled multiplex PCR. Turning to the authors' computational methods: The number of nucleated cells in each sample was estimated by amplification of reference gene primers within the assay. To quantify the absolute abundance of each unique TCRbeta CDR3 rearrangement, sequence reads were collapsed and filtered. For each sample, productive Simpson clonality was calculated as the square root of Simpson's diversity index across productive rearrangements. Imported from immuneACCESS, the table was reduced by TCRdb to in-frame sequences with V and J called. These copies leave out some clones; in studies compared against another copy, an unresolved V gene accounts for under half, and the cause of the remainder is not known. D and trimming come from the DNA, and the V and J calls and clone size come from that table. For this sample the table gives about 110,000 clones, of which about two thirds were detected only once. Of the sample, about 1.8% falls within the top ten clones.

Deletion took 7 bases off V and 1 base off J, with a span of 16 bases between the germline ends. Counted from cysteine to phenylalanine, this CDR3 has 15 amino acids. Of the read, only the CDR3 DNA is kept; its 45 bases are in frame from base 1. From a lookup of the germline V gene, CDR1 and CDR2 are SNHLY and FYNNEI. This record belongs to a study of blood T cell repertoires in COVID-19 (dated by TCRdb to about 2020). Broadly, across the study: Samples covering the acute and convalescent phases of COVID-19 were provided by collaborators in the United States, Italy and Spain. A de-identified subject ID, COVID-19 status, age in years and sex were almost always included in the sample metadata. The samples were drawn from the first 160 participants of the ongoing ImmuneRACE study and from over 950 subjects provided by 6 global collaborators. The prospective study material was composed of cDNA or gDNA derived from T cells, B-cell-depleted T cells, or PBMCs. Where HLA class I and class II types were available, the types were taken from metadata supplied by the sample provider, not from assay-based typing. Deeply sampled blood TCRbeta repertoires from subjects exposed to, actively infected with, or recovered from COVID-19 were included in the dataset. The repertoires were released in a freely available public database intended as a resource for research on the immune response to SARS-CoV-2.

The investigation overall reported the following: The amount of clinical and demographic metadata varied by source and participant and was provided uncurated.

Sequenced sample: peripheral blood. The V and J segments used are TRBV2 and TRBJ2-5; possibly the D gene is TRBD1, per 5 matching bases. The sequence derives from a woman in her thirties or forties with acute or convalescent COVID-19. The bases are TGTGCCAGCACCGTGGGCAGGGCCCCCCAAGAGACCCAGTACTTC. Its translation is CASTVGRAPQETQYF.